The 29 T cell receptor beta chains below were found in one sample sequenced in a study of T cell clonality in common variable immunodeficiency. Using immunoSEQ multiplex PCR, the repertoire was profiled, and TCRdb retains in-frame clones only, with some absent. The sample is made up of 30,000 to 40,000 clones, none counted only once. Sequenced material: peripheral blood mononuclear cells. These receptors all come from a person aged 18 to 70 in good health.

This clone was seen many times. The sequenced CDR3 bases are TGCAGTGCCGCGGGGGGCACAGATACG. It encodes CSAAGGTDT. The complete CDR3 reads CSAAGGTDTQYF. The J gene is TRBJ2-3, the V gene TRBV20-1, with 7 bases fitting TRBD2. The CDR3 extends 3 residues past the end of the read, so its final part is completed from the germline J gene. Germline loops: CDR1 DFQATT, CDR2 SNEGSKA (reference sequence). CDR3 length: 12 residues. V lost 6 bases, J lost 1 base, and 1 base stayed unmatched.

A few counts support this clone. CDR3 DNA, as far as it was read: TGTGCCTGGAGCGCCGGGAGGGGTCAGCCG. Translating it yields CAWSAGRGQP. The CDR3 in its entirety is CAWSAGRGQPQYF. V usage is TRBV30 and J usage is TRBJ2-3; 8 nucleotides match TRBD2. Sequencing ends 3 residues short of the CDR3 end; the germline J gene provides the rest. This CDR3 has 13 amino acids. Germline lookup yields CDR1 GTSNPN and CDR2 SVGIG (reference sequence). Full variable domain (outside the CDR3, taken from reference TRBV30 and TRBJ2-3): SQTIHQWPATLVQPVGSPLSLECTVEGTSNPNLYWYRQAAGRGLQLLFYSVGIGQISSEVPQNLSASRPQDRQFILSSKKLLLSDSGFYLCAWSAGRGQPQYFGPGTRLTVL.

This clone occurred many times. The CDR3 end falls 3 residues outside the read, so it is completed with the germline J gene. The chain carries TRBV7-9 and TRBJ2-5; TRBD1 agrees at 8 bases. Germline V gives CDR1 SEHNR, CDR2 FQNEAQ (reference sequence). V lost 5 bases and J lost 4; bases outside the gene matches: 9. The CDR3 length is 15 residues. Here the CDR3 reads CASSPGQATSETQYF. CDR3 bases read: TGTGCCAGCAGCCCGGGACAGGCTACTTCAGAGACC.

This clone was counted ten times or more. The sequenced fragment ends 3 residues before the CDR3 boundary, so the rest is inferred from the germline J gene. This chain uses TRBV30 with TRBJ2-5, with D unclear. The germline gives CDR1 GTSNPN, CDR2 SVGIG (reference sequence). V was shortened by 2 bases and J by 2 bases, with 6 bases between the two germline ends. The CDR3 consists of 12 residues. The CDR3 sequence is CAWSSVQETQYF. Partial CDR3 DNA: TGTGCCTGGAGTTCAGTACAAGAGACC.

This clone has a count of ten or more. CDR3 amino acids: CASSAGVYQETQYF. CDR3 bases read: TGTGCCAGCAGCGCGGGAGTTTACCAAGAGACC. The chain recombines TRBV2 with TRBJ2-5; 7 bases line up with TRBD2. The CDR3 end falls 3 residues outside the read, so it is completed with the germline J gene. Trimming cost V 6 bases and J 0 bases; bases outside gene matches: 4. The germline V gene encodes CDR1 SNHLY and CDR2 FYNNEI. The CDR3 is 14 amino acids.

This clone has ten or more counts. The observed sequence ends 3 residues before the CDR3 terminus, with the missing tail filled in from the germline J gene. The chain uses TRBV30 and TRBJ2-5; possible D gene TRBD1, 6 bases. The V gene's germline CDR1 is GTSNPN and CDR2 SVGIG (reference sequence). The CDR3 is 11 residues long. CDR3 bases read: TGTGCCTGGAAACAGGGTGGAACC. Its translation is CAWKQGGT. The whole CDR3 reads CAWKQGGTQYF.

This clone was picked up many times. The CDR3 bases that were read are TGTGCCAGCAGCCCAGGACAGGGAGCCACAGATACG. It specifies CASSPGQGATDT. The entire CDR3 is CASSPGQGATDTQYF. The chain joins TRBV6-4 to TRBJ2-3; 8 nucleotides agree with TRBD1. The read falls 3 residues short of the CDR3 end, and the missing part is taken from the germline J gene. Germline V lookup: CDR1 MRHNA, CDR2 SNTAGT. With V trimmed by 6 bases and J by 2 bases, 7 bases remained unmatched. The length of the CDR3 is 15 residues.

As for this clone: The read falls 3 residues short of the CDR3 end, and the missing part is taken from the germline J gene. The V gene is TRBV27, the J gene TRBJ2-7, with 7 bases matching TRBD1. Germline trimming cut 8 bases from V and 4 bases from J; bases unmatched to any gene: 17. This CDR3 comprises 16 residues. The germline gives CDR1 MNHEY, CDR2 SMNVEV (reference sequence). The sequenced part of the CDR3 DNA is TGTGCCAGCTTCAGGGGCCGAGGGGGCCAACAATACGAG. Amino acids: CASFRGRGGQQYE. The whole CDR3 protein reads CASFRGRGGQQYEQYF.

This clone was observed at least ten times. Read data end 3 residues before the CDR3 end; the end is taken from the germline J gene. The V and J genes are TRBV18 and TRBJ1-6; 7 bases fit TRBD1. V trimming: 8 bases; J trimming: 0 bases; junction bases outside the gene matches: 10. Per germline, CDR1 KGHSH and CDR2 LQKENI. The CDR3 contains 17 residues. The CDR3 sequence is CASARDSWSSYNSPLHF. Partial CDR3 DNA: TGTGCCAGCGCTCGGGACAGCTGGAGCTCCTATAATTCACCC.

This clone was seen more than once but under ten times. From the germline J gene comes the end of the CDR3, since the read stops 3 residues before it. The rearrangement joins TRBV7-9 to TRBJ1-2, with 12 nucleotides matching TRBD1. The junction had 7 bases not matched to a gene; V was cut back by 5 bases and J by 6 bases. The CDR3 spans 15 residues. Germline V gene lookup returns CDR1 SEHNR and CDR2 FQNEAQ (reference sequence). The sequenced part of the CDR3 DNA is TGTGCCAGCAGCCCCCCGGGACAGGGGGCCAATGGC. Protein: CASSPPGQGANG. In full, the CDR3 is CASSPPGQGANGYTF.

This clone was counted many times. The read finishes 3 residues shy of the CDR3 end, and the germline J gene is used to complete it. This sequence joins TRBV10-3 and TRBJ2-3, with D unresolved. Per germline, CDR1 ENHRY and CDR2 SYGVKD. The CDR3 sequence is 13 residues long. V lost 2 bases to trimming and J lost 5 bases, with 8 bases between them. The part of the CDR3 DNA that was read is TGTGCCATCAGTGAGCCTCCGGGAGATACG. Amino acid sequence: CAISEPPGDT. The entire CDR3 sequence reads CAISEPPGDTQYF.

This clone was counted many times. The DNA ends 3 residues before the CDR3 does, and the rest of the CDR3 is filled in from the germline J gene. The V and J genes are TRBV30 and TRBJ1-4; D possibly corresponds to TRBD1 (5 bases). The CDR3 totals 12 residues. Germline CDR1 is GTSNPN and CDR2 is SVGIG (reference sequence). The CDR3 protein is CVSDRGNEKLFF. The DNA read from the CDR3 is TGTGTCTCCGATAGGGGAAATGAAAAA. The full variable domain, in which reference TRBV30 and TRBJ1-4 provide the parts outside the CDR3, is SQTIHQWPATLVQPVGSPLSLECTVEGTSNPNLYWYRQAAGRGLQLLFYSVGIGQISSEVPQNLSASRPQDRQFILSSKKLLLSDSGFYLCVSDRGNEKLFFGSGTQLSVL.

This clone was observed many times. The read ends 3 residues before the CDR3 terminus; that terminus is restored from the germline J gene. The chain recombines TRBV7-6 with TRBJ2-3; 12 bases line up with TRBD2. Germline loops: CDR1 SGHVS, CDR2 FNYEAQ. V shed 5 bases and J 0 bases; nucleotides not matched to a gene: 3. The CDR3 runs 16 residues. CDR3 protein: CASSLGTSGSTDTQYF. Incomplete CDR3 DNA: TGTGCCAGCAGCCTCGGGACTAGCGGGAGCACAGATACG.

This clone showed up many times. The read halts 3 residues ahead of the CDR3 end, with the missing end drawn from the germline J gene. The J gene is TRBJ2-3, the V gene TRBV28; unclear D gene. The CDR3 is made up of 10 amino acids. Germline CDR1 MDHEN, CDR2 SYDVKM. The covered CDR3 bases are TGTGCCACCTCTAGAGGAACG. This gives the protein CATSRGT. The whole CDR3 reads CATSRGTQYF. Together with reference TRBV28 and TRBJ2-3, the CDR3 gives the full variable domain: DVKVTQSSRYLVKRTGEKVFLECVQDMDHENMFWYRQDPGLGLRLIYFSYDVKMKEKGDIPEGYSVSREKKERFSLILESASTNQTSMYLCATSRGTQYFGPGTRLTVL.

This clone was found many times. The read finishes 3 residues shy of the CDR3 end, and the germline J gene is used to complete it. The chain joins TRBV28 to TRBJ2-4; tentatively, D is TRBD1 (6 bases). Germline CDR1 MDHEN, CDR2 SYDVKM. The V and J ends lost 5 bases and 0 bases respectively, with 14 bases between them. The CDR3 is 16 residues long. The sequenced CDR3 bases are TGTGCCAGCAGTCCGACAGGTTTACTAGCCAAAAACATT. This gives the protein CASSPTGLLAKNI. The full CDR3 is CASSPTGLLAKNIQYF.

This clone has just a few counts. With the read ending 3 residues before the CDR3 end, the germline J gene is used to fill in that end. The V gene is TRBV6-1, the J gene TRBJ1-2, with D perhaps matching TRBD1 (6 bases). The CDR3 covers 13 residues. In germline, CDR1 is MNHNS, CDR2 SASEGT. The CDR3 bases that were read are TGTGCCAGCAGTGGACAGGTGACCTACGAC. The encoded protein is CASSGQVTYD. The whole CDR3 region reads CASSGQVTYDYTF.

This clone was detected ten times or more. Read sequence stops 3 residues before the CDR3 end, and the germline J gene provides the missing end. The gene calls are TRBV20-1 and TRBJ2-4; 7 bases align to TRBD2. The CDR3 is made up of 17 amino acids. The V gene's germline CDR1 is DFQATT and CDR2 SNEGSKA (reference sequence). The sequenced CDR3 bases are TGCAGTGCTAGAGGGGTCGTTGAAGGGGAGGGCCGAGAGACT. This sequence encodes CSARGVVEGEGRET. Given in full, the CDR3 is CSARGVVEGEGRETQYF.

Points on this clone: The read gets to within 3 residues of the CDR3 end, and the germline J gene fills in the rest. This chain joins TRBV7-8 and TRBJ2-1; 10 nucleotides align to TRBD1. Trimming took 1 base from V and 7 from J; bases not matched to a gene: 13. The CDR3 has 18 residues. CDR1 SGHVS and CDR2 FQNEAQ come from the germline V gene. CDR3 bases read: TGTGCCAGCAGCTTAGTGTTTTACGGGACAGGGGATCGGAATGAG. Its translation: CASSLVFYGTGDRNE. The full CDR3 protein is CASSLVFYGTGDRNEQFF. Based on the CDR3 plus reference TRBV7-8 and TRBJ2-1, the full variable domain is GAGVSQSPRYKVAKRGQDVALRCDPISGHVSLFWYQQALGQGPEFLTYFQNEAQLDKSGLPSDRFFAERPEGSVSTLKIQRTQQEDSAVYLCASSLVFYGTGDRNEQFFGPGTRLTVL.

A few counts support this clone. The CDR3 DNA, read in part, is TGTGCCAGCAGTTACCTGACAGACGGCTACGAC. This codes for CASSYLTDGYD. The entire CDR3 is CASSYLTDGYDYTF. J is TRBJ1-2 and V is TRBV6-2 or TRBV6-3; D perhaps matches TRBD1 (5 bases). Read data end 3 residues before the CDR3 end; the end is taken from the germline J gene. Germline-derived CDR1 and CDR2 are MNHEY and SVGEGT. This CDR3 is built from 14 residues.

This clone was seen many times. CDR3 bases read: TGCAGCGTTGCCCCCTTGACAGGGCCCGTTGCAACTAATGAAAAA. It specifies CSVAPLTGPVATNEK. The CDR3 reads in full as CSVAPLTGPVATNEKLFF. The genes are TRBV29-1 and TRBJ1-4, with 7 bases identical to TRBD1. The CDR3 end lies 3 residues beyond the end of the read and is filled in from the germline J gene. V lost 4 bases to trimming and J lost 0 bases; unmatched junction nucleotides: 14. This CDR3 has 18 amino acids. The germline gives CDR1 SQVTM, CDR2 ANQGSEA.

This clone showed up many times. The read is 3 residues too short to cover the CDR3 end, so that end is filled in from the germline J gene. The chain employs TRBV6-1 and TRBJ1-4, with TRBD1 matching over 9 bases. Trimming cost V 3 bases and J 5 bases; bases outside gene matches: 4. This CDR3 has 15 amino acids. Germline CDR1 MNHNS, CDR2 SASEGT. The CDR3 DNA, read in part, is TGTGCCAGCAGTGAGTGGGGACAGGGAAATGAAAAA. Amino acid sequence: CASSEWGQGNEK. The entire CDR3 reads CASSEWGQGNEKLFF.

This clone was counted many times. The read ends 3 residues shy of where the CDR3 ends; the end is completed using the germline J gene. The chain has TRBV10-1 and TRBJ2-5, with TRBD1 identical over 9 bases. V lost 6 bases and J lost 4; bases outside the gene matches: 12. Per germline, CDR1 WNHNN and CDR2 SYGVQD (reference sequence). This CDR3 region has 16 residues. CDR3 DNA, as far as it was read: TGCGCCAGCAGCCCGGGACAGGGAACGGTTCGAGAGACC. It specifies CASSPGQGTVRET. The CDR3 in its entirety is CASSPGQGTVRETQYF.

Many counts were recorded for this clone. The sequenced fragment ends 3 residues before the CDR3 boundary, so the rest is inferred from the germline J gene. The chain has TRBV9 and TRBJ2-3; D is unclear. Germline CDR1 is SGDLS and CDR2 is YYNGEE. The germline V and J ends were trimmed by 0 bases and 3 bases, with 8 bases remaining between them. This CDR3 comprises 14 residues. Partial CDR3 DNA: TGTGCCAGCAGCGTAGGTAGCTGGACAGATACG. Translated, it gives CASSVGSWTDT. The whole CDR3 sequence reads CASSVGSWTDTQYF.

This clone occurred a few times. CDR3 residues: CASSLAGTLGDSPLFF. CDR3 DNA (partial): TGTGCCAGCAGCTTAGCCGGGACATTAGGAGATTCACCA. The chain joins TRBV7-6 to TRBJ1-4, with a weak D call TRBD1 (6 bases). Read sequence stops 3 residues before the CDR3 end, and the germline J gene provides the missing end. Germline V CDR1 and CDR2: SGHVS, FNYEAQ. There are 16 residues in the CDR3.

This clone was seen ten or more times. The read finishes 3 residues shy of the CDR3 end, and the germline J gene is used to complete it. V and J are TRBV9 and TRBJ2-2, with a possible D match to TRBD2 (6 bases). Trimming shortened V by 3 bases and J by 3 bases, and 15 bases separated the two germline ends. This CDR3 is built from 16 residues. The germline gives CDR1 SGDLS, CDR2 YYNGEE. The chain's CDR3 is CASSATRGSYTGELFF. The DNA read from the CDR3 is TGTGCCAGCAGCGCGACGCGGGGAAGTTACACCGGGGAG. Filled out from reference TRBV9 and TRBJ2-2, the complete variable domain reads DSGVTQTPKHLITATGQRVTLRCSPRSGDLSVYWYQQSLDQGLQFLIQYYNGEERAKGNILERFSAQQFPDLHSELNLSSLELGDSALYFCASSATRGSYTGELFFGEGSRLTVL.

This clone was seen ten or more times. The part of the CDR3 DNA that was read is TGTGCCGGGGCGAAAGGACCCGCGGAGACC. Its translation is CAGAKGPAET. In full, the CDR3 is CAGAKGPAETQYF. The V gene is TRBV10-3, the J gene TRBJ2-5; perhaps TRBD1 as D (5 bases). The DNA ends 3 residues before the CDR3 does, and the rest of the CDR3 is filled in from the germline J gene. V was trimmed by 11 bases and J by 5 bases, leaving 18 bases between them. Germline V gene lookup returns CDR1 ENHRY and CDR2 SYGVKD. This CDR3 is built from 13 residues.

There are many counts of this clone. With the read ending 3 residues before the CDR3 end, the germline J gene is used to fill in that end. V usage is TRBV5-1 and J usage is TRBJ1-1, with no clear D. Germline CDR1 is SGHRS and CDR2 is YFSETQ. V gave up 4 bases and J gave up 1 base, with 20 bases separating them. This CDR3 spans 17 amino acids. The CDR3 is CASSASWTGFGNTEAFF. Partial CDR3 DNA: TGCGCCAGCAGCGCATCCTGGACGGGGTTCGGGAACACTGAA.

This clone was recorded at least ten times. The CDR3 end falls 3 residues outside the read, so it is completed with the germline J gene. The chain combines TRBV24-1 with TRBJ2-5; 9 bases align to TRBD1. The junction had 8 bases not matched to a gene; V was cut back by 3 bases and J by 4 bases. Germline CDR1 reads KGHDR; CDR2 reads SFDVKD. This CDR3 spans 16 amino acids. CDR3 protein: CATSDPGTGKLETQYF. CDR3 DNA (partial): TGTGCCACCAGTGATCCTGGGACAGGGAAACTAGAGACC.

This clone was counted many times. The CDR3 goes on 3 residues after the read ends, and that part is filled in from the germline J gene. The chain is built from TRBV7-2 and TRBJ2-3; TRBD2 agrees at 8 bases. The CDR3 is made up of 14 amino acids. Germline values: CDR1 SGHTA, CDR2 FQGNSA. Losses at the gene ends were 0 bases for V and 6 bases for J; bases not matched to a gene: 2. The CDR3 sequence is CASSLASGKDTQYF. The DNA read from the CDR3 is TGTGCCAGCAGCTTAGCTAGCGGGAAGGATACG.